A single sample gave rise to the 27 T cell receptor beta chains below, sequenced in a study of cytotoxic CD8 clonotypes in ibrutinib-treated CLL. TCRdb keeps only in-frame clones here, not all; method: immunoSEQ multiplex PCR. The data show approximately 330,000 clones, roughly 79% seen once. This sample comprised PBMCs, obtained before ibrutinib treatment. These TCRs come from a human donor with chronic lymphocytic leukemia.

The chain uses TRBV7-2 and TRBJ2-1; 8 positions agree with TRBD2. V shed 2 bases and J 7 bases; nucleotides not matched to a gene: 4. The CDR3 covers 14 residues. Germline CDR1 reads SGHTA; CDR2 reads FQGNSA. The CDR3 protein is CASSLWREVNEQFF. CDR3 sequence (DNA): TGTGCCAGCAGCTTATGGCGGGAGGTGAATGAGCAGTTCTTC.

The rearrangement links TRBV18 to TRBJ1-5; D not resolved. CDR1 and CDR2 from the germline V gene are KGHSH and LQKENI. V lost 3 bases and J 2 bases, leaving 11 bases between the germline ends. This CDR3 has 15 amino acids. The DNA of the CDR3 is TGTGCCAGCTCACCTACACAAAGCGGCAATCAGCCCCAGCATTTT. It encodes CASSPTQSGNQPQHF.

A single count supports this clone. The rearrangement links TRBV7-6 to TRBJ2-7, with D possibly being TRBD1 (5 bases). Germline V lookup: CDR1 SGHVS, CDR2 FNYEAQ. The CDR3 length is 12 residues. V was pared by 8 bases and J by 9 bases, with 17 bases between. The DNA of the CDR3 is TGTGCCAGCTCAGGGTCGGAAAGGCGGCAGTACTTC. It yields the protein CASSGSERRQYF. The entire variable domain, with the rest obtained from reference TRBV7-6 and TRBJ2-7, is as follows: GAGVSQSPRYKVTKRGQDVALRCDPISGHVSLYWYRQALGQGPEFLTYFNYEAQQDKSGLPNDRFSAERPEGSISTLTIQRTEQRDSAMYRCASSGSERRQYFGPGTRLTVT.

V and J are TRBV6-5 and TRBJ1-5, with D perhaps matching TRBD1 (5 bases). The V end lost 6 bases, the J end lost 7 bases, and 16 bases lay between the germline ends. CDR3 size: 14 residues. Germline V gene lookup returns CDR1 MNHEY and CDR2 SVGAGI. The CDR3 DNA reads TGTGCCAGCAGCGTAAAGGCAGGGCCCCAGCCCCAGCATTTT. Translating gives CASSVKAGPQPQHF.

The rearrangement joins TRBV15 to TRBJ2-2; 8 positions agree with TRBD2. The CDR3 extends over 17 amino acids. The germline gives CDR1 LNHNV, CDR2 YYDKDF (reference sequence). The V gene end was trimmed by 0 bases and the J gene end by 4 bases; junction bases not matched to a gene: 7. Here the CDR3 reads CATSRDLRGGGTGELFF. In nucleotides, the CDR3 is TGTGCCACCAGCAGAGATCTACGGGGGGGCGGCACCGGGGAGCTGTTTTTT.

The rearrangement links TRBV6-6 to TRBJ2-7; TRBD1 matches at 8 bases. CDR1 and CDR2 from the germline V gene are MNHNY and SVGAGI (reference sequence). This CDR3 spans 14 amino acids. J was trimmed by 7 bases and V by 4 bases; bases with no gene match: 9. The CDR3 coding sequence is TGTGCCAGCAGTTCCGGACAGGGCGCGCGGGAGCAGTACTTC. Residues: CASSSGQGAREQYF.

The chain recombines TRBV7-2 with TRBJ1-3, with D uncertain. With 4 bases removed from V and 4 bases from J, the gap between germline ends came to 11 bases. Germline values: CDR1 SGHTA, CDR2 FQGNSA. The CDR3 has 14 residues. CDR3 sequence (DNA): TGTGCCAGCAGCTGGAGCAACGGCGGAAACACCATATATTTT. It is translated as CASSWSNGGNTIYF.

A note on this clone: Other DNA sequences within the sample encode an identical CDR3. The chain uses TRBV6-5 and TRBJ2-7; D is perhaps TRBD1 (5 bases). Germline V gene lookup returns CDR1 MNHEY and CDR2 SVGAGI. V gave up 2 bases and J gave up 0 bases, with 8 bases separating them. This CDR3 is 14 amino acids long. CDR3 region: CASSYRGSSYEQYF. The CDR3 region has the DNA TGTGCCAGCAGTTACAGGGGCTCCTCCTACGAGCAGTACTTC.

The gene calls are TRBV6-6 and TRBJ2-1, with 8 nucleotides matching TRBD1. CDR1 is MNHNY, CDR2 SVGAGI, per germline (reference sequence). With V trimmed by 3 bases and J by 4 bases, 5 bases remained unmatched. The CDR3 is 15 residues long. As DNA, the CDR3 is TGTGCCAGCAGTTATGGACAGGGCGGTTACAATGAGCAGTTCTTC. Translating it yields CASSYGQGGYNEQFF.

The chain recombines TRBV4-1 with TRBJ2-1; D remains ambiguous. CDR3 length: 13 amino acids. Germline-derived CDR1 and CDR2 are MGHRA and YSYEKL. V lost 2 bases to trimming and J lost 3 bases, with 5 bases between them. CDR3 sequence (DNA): TGCGCCAGCAGCCAAAACCACTACAATGAGCAGTTCTTC. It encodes CASSQNHYNEQFF.

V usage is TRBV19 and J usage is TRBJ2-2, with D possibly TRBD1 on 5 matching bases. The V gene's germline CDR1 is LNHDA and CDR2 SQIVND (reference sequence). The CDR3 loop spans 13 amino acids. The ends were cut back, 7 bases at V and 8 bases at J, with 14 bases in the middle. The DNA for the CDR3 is TGTGCCAGTACCTCAGGGATGGGGGGGGAGCTGTTTTTT. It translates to CASTSGMGGELFF.

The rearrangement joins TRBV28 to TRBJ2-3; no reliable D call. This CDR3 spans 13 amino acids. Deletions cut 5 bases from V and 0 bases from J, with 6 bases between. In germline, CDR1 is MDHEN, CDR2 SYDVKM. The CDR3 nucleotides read TGTGCCAGCAGTCAAACCAGCACAGATACGCAGTATTTT. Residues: CASSQTSTDTQYF. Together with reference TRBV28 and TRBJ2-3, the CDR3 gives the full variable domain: DVKVTQSSRYLVKRTGEKVFLECVQDMDHENMFWYRQDPGLGLRLIYFSYDVKMKEKGDIPEGYSVSREKKERFSLILESASTNQTSMYLCASSQTSTDTQYFGPGTRLTVL.

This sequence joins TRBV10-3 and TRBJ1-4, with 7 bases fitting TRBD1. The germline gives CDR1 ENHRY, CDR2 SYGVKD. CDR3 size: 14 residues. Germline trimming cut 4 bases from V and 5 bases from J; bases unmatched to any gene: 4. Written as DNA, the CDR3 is TGTGCCATCAGTGCGGTACAGGGGAATGAAAAACTGTTTTTT. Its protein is CAISAVQGNEKLFF.

The CDR3 reads CATQLGQGTDTQYF. DNA of the CDR3: TGTGCCACCCAGCTGGGGCAAGGCACAGATACGCAGTATTTT. The chain has TRBV7-9 and TRBJ2-3, with D tentatively TRBD1 (5 bases). The CDR3 covers 14 residues. CDR1 SEHNR and CDR2 FQNEAQ come from the germline V gene (reference sequence). V lost 10 bases, J lost 1 base, and 15 bases lay in between.

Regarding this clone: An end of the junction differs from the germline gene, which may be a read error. The CDR3 spells CASSPWGNYEQYF. DNA for the CDR3: TGTGCTAGCAGCCCCTGGGGGAACTACGAGCAGTACTTC. This chain connects TRBV7-7 to TRBJ2-7, with D perhaps given as TRBD1 or TRBD2 (5 bases each). CDR1 and CDR2 (germline): SSHAT, FNYEAQ (reference sequence). This CDR3 region has 13 residues.

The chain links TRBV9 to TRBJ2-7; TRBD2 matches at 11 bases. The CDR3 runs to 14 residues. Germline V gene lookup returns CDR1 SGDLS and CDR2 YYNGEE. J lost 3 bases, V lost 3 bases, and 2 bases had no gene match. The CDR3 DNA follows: TGTGCCAGCAGCGCGGGACTAGCGGTCTACGAGCAGTACTTC. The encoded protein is CASSAGLAVYEQYF.

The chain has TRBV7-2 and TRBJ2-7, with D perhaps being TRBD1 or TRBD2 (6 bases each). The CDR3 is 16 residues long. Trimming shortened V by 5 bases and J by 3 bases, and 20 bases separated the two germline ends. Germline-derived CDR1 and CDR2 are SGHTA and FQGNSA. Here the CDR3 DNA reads TGTGCCAGCAGCCCCTCCGTGGGGGCGGGGCTCTACGAGCAGTACTTC. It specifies CASSPSVGAGLYEQYF.

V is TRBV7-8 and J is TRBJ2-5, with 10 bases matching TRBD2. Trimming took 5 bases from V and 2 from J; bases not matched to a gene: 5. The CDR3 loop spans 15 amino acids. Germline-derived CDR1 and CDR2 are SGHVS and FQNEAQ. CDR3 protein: CASSEPSGRQETQYF. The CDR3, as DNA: TGTGCCAGCAGCGAACCTAGCGGGAGACAAGAGACCCAGTACTTC.

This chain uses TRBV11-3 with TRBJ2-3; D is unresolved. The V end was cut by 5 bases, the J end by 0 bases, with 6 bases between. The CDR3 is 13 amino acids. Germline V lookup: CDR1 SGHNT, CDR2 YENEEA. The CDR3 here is CASSQDSTDTQYF. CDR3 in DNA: TGTGCCAGCAGCCAAGACAGCACAGATACGCAGTATTTT. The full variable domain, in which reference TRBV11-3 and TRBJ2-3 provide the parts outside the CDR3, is EAGVVQSPRYKIIEKKQPVAFWCNPISGHNTLYWYLQNLGQGPELLIRYENEEAVDDSQLPKDRFSAERLKGVDSTLKIQPAELGDSAVYLCASSQDSTDTQYFGPGTRLTVL.

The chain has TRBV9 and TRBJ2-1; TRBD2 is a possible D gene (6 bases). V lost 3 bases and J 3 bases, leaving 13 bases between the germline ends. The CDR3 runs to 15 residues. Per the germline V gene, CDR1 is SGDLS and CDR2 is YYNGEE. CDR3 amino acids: CASSAAGNSYNEQFF. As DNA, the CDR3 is TGTGCCAGCAGCGCCGCGGGGAACAGCTACAATGAGCAGTTCTTC. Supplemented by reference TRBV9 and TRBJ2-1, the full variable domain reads DSGVTQTPKHLITATGQRVTLRCSPRSGDLSVYWYQQSLDQGLQFLIQYYNGEERAKGNILERFSAQQFPDLHSELNLSSLELGDSALYFCASSAAGNSYNEQFFGPGTRLTVL.

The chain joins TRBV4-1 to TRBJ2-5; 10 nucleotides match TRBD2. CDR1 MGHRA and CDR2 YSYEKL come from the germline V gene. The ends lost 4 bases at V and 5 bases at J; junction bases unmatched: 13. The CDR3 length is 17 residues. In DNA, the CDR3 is TGCGCCAGCAGCCCCAACCCTAGCGGGAGTCCCCGTGAGACCCAGTACTTC. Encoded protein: CASSPNPSGSPRETQYF.

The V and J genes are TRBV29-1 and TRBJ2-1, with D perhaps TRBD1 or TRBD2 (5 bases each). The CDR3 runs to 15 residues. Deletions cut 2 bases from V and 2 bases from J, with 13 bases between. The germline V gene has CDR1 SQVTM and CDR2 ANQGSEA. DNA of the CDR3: TGCAGCGTTGAAAAGGGGCTAGCTACCTACAATGAGCAGTTCTTC. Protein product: CSVEKGLATYNEQFF.

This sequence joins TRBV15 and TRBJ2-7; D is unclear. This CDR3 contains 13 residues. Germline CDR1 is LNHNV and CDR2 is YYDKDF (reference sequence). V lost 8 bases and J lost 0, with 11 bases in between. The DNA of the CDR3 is TGTGCCACCTCCCGAACGCCCTCCTACGAGCAGTACTTC. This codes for CATSRTPSYEQYF.

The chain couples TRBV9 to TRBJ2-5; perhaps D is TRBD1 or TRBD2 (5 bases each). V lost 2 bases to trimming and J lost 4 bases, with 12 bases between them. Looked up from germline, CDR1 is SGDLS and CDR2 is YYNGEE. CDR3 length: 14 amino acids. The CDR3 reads CASSVRDGAETQYF. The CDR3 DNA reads TGTGCCAGCAGCGTCCGGGACGGTGCAGAGACCCAGTACTTC.

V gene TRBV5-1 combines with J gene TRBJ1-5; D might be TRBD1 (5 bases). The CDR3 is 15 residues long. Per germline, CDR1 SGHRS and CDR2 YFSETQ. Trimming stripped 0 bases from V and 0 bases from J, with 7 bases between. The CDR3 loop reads CASSLGQHSNQPQHF. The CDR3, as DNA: TGCGCCAGCAGCTTGGGACAGCATAGCAATCAGCCCCAGCATTTT.

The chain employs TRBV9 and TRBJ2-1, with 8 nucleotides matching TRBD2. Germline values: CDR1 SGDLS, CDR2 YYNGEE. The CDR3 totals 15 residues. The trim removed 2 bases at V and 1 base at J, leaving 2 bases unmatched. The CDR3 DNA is TGTGCCAGCAGCGTTAGCGGGGTGTCCTACAATGAGCAGTTCTTC. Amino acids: CASSVSGVSYNEQFF.

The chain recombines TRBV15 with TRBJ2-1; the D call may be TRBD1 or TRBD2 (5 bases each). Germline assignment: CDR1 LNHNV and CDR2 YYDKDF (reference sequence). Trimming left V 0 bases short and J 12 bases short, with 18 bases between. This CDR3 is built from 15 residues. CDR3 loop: CATSRDGEGFGGQFF. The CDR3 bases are TGTGCCACCAGCAGAGATGGAGAGGGGTTCGGTGGGCAGTTCTTC.